This TCR beta chain originates from a study of spatial heterogeneity in lung cancer (dated by TCRdb to between 2017 and 2020). Turning to the overall study: Beta-chain transcripts were consistently detected in greater numbers than alpha-chain transcripts, which likely reflects a higher abundance of beta-chain transcripts. Both alpha and beta chains were TCR-sequenced in samples taken at surgery, namely 220 tumor regions, fewer than 80 matched nontumor lung samples and 50 to 60 PBMC samples. In the raw uncorrected reads, each unique combination of TCR and UMI appeared on average more than ten times. Nonsynonymous mutation counts, determined by whole-exome sequencing of tumor tissue, were related to TCR repertoire features. In non-small cell lung cancer, the study quantitatively compared TCR alpha and beta repertoires across several tumor regions, matched nontumor lung, and blood.

A few counts support this clonotype. The antigen it binds to is not known. The record has no base qualities; no much larger clone is one base away. Explained via the paper, the time point label denotes: sample taken at primary tumor resection. Samples were obtained from approximately 72 patients with early-stage, untreated non-small cell lung cancer from the lung TRACERx cohort. Without any cell sorting, TCR sequencing was performed on whole RNA extracted either from tumor and nontumor lung tissue or from cryopreserved PBMC samples. Patients were selected for TCR sequencing only if sufficient RNA was available from at least two tumor regions. Study-level results and caveats: Additional single-cell paired TCR alpha and beta sequencing was considered necessary to confirm, at a functional level, the hypothesis that regional TCRs recognize regional mutations. Ubiquitous expanded tumor TCRs showed up in blood more often at tumor resection than at routine follow-up.

The junction shows trimming of 0 bases on V and 5 bases on J, and the gene matches do not reach 4 bases of it. Taken from cysteine to phenylalanine, the CDR3 has 14 residues. Just CDR3 DNA is preserved here, 42 bases in frame from base 1. The CDR1 and CDR2 encoded by the germline V gene are SGHDT and YYEEEE. The library relied on 5' RACE. TCRdb records NextSeq 500 as the sequencer. To allow correction of PCR and sequencing errors, the TCR library protocol tagged every TCR cDNA molecule with a unique molecular identifier. In the paper's pipeline: TCR identification, UMI-based error correction and CDR3 extraction were all carried out with Decombinator tools. Expanded TCRs were defined as those above a frequency of 2 per 1,000, corresponding to the top 1% of the tumor frequency distribution. Renyi diversity was calculated using the R vegan package after each repertoire was subsampled 100 times to 5,000 TCRs. CDR3 similarity networks were built from amino acid triplet string-kernel similarity, with CDR3s being connected when pairwise similarity was above 0.82. Using fastp at Q25 and MiXCR, TCRdb reprocessed the public reads and kept productive beta chains. When rows share a CDR3 protein, they turn into one entry using the most common DNA and genes. TCRdb's processing, not the authors', yielded these V and J calls. This sample is represented by about 45,000 distinct CDR3 sequences; approximately 15% of them were singletons. The ten largest clonotypes hold about 55% of the sample.

The sequence derives from a male donor with early-stage non-small cell lung cancer. The chain is made from TRBV5-6 and TRBJ2-7; TRBD2 agrees with 8 junctional bases. Here the sequenced sample was PBMCs, taken at surgery. The CDR3 loop reads CASSLGTSRHEQYF. In nucleotide form, the sequence is TGTGCCAGCAGCTTGGGGACTAGCCGCCACGAGCAGTACTTC. Where the CDR3 stops, the reference TRBV5-6 and TRBJ2-7 genes take over; the full variable domain is DAGVTQSPTHLIKTRGQQVTLRCSPKSGHDTVSWYQQALGQGPQFIFQYYEEEERQRGNFPDRFSGHQFPNYSSELNVNALLLGDSALYLCASSLGTSRHEQYFGPGTRLTVT.